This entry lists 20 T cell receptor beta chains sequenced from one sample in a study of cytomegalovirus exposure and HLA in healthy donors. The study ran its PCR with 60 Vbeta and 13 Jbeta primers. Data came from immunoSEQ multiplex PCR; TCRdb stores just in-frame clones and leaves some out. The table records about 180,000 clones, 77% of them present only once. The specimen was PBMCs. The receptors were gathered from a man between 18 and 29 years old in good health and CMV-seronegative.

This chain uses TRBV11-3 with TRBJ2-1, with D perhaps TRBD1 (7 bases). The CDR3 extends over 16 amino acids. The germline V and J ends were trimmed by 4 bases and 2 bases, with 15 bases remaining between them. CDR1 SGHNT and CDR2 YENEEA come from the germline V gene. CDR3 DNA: TGTGCCAGCAGCTCCCCTCGCGGGACAGCCTACAATGAGCAGTTCTTC. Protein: CASSSPRGTAYNEQFF.

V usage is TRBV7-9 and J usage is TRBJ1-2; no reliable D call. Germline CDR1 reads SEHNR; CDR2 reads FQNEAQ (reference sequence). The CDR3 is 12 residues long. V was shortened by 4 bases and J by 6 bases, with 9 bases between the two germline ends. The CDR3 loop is CASSSLFDGYTF. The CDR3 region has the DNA TGTGCCAGCAGCTCCCTCTTCGATGGCTACACCTTC.

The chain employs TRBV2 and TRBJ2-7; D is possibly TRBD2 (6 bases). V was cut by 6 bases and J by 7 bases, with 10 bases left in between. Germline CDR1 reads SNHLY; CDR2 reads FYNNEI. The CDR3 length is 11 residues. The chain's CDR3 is CASSREWEQYF. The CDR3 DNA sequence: TGTGCCAGCAGCCGGGAGTGGGAGCAGTACTTC.

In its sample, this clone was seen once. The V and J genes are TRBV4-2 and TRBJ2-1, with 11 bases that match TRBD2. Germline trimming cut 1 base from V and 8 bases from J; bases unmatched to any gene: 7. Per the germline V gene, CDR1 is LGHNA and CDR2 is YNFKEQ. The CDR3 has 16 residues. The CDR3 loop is CASSQVKLAGEYEQFF. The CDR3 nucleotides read TGTGCCAGCAGCCAAGTTAAACTAGCGGGGGAGTATGAGCAGTTCTTC.

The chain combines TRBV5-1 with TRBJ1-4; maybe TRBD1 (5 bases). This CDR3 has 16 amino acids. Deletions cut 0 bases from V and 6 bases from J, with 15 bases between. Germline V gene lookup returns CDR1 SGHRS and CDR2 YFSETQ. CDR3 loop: CASSLAGGEVDEKLFF. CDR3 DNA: TGCGCCAGCAGCTTGGCGGGGGGTGAGGTGGATGAAAAACTGTTTTTT.

CDR3 amino acids: CASMGPGRVTEQYF. In DNA, the CDR3 is TGTGCCAGCATGGGCCCGGGCAGGGTGACCGAGCAGTACTTC. V usage is TRBV27 and J usage is TRBJ2-7; TRBD1 is a possible D gene (5 bases). Germline V CDR1 and CDR2: MNHEY, SMNVEV (reference sequence). The CDR3 has 14 amino acids. The V end was cut by 7 bases, the J end by 6 bases, with 19 bases between.

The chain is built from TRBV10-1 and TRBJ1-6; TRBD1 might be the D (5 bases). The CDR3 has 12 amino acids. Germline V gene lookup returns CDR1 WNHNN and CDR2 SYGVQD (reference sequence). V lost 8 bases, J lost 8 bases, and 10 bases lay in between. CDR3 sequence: CASPGRDSPLHF. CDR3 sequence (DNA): TGCGCCAGCCCAGGCAGGGATTCACCCCTCCACTTT.

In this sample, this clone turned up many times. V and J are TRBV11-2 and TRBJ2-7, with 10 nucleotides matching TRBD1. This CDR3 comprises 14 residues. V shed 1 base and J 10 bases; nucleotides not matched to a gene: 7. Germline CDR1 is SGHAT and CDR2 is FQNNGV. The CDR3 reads CASSLAGTGAGQYF. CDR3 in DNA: TGTGCCAGCAGCTTAGCGGGGACAGGGGCGGGTCAGTACTTC.

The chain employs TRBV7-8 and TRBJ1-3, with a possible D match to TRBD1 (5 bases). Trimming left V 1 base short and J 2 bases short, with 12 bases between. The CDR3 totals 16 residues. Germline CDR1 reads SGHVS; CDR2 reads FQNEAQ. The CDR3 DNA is TGTGCCAGCAGCTTAGAATTAATCAGGGCTGGAAACACCATATATTTT. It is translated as CASSLELIRAGNTIYF.

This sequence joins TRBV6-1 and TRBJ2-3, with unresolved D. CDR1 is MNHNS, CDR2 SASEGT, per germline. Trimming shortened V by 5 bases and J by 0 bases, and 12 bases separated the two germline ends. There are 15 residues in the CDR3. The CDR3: CASSKDWLSTDTQYF. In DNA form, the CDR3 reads TGTGCCAGCAGTAAAGACTGGTTGAGCACAGATACGCAGTATTTT.

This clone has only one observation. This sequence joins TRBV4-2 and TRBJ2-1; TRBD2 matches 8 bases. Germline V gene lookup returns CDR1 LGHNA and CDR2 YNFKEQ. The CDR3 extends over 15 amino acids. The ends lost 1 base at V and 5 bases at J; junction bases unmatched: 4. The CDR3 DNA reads TGTGCCAGCAGCCAAGCGGGACTAGTCGACAATGAGCAGTTCTTC. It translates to CASSQAGLVDNEQFF.

The CDR3 loop reads CASSLYPPATGNYEQYF. The CDR3 coding sequence is TGTGCCAGCAGTTTATATCCCCCGGCGACAGGAAACTACGAGCAGTACTTC. J is TRBJ2-7 and V is TRBV27; the D gene is possibly TRBD1 (6 bases). V was clipped by 1 base and J by 3 bases, with 19 bases between them. This CDR3 has 17 residues. The germline V gene encodes CDR1 MNHEY and CDR2 SMNVEV (reference sequence).

This chain's CDR3 is CASSSRLGDTQYF. DNA of the CDR3: TGTGCCAGCAGCTCCAGACTTGGAGATACGCAGTATTTT. The chain joins TRBV7-2 to TRBJ2-3, with unresolved D. The V end lost 4 bases, the J end lost 5 bases, and 10 bases lay between the germline ends. CDR3 size: 13 residues. Germline V lookup: CDR1 SGHTA, CDR2 FQGNSA.

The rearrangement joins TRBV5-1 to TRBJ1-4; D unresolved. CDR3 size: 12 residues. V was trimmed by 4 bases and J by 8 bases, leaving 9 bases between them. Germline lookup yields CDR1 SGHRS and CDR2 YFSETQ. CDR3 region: CASSPEGEKLFF. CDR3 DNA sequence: TGCGCCAGCAGCCCCGAGGGAGAAAAACTGTTTTTT.

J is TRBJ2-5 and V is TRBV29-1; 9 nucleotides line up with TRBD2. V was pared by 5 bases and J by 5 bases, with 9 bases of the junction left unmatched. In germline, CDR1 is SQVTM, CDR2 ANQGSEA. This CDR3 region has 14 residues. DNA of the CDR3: TGCAGCGTTTCCAAACTAGCGGGTGTGGAGACCCAGTACTTC. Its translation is CSVSKLAGVETQYF.

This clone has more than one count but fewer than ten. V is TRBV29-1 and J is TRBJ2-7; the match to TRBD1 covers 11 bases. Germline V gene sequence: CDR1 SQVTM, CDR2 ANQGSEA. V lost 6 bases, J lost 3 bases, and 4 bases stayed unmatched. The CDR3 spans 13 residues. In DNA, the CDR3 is TGCAGCGTGGTCGGGACAGGGGGCTACGAGCAGTACTTC. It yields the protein CSVVGTGGYEQYF.

The CDR3 DNA follows: TGTGCCTCGGGACTAGCGGGAGTTGGGGAGCAGTACTTC. Protein sequence: CASGLAGVGEQYF. The chain joins TRBV6-5 to TRBJ2-7, with 14 nucleotides matching TRBD2. The CDR3 loop spans 13 amino acids. Germline CDR1 MNHEY, CDR2 SVGAGI. Losses at the gene ends were 11 bases for V and 7 bases for J; bases not matched to a gene: 7.

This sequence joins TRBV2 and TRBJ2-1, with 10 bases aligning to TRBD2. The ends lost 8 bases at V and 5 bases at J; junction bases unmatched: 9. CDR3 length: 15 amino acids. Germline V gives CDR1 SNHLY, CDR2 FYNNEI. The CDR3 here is CASPSLAGRNNEQFF. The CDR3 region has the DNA TGTGCCAGCCCATCACTAGCGGGGCGAAACAATGAGCAGTTCTTC.

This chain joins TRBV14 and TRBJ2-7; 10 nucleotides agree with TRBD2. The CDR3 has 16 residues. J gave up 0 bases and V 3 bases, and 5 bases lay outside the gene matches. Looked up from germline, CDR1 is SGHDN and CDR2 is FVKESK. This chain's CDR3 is CASSQGSGRASYEQYF. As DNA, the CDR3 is TGTGCCAGCAGCCAGGGAAGCGGGAGGGCCTCCTACGAGCAGTACTTC.

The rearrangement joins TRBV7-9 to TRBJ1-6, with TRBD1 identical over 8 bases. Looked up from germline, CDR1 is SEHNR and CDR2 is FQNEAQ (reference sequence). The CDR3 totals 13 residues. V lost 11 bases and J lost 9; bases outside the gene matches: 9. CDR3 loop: CAAQGARSSPLHF. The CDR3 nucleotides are TGTGCCGCTCAGGGGGCCAGGAGTTCACCCCTCCACTTT.